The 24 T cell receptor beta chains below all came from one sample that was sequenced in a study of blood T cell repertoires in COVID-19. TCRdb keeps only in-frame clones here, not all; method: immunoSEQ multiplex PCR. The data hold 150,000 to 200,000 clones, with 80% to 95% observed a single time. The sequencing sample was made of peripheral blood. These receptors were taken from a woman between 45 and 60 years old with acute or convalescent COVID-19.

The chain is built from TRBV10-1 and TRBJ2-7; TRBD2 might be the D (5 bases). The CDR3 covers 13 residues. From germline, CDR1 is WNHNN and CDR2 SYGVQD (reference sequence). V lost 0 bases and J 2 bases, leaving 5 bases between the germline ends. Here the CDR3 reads CASSESGAYEQYF. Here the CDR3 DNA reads TGCGCCAGCAGTGAGTCCGGGGCCTACGAGCAGTACTTC.

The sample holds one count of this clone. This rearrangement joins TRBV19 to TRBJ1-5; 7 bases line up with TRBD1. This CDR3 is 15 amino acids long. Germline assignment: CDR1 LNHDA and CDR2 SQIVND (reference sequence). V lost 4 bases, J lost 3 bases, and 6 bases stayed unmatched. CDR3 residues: CASSTPQGVNQPQHF. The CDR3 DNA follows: TGTGCCAGTAGTACCCCCCAGGGGGTCAATCAGCCCCAGCATTTT.

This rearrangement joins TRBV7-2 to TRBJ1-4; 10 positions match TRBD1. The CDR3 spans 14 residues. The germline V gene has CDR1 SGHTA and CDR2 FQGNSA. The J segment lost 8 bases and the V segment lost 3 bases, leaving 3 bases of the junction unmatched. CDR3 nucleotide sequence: TGTGCCAGCAGCTTGGGGACAGGGGAGGAAAAACTGTTTTTT. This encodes CASSLGTGEEKLFF.

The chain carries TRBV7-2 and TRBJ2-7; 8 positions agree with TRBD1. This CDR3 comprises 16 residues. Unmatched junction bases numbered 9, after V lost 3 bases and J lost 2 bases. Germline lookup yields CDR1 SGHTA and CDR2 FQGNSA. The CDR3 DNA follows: TGTGCCAGCAGCTTCCTCCCGACAGGGGAGCCCTACGAGCAGTACTTC. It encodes CASSFLPTGEPYEQYF.

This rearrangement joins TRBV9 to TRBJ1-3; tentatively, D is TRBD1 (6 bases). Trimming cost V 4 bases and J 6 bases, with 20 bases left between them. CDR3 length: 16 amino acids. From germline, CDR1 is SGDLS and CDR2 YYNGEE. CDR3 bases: TGTGCCAGCAGCCCCCGGCAGGACAGATTCTTAAACACCATATATTTT. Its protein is CASSPRQDRFLNTIYF.

The CDR3 bases are TGCGCCAGCAGCCTGACAGAGAGCTATAGCAATCAGCCCCAGCATTTT. It specifies CASSLTESYSNQPQHF. The rearrangement links TRBV4-1 to TRBJ1-5; tentatively, D is TRBD1 (5 bases). Trimming cost V 4 bases and J 0 bases, with 13 bases left between them. CDR3 length: 16 residues. The germline V gene has CDR1 MGHRA and CDR2 YSYEKL.

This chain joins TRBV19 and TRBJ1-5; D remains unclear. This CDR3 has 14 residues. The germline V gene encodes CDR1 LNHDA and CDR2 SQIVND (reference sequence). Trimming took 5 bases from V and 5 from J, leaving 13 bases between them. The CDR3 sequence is CASSYDSTDQPQHF. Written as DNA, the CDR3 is TGTGCCAGTAGTTATGACTCCACCGATCAGCCCCAGCATTTT.

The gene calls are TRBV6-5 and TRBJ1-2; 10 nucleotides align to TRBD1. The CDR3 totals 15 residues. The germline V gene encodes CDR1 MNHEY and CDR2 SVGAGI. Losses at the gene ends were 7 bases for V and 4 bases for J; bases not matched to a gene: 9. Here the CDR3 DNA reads TGTGCCAGCAACTCGGGGACAGGGGCGCCCTATGGCTACACCTTC. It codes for CASNSGTGAPYGYTF.

CDR3 in amino acids: CASRQTSSYNEQFF. CDR3 bases: TGTGCCAGCAGACAAACTAGTTCCTACAATGAGCAGTTCTTC. The gene calls are TRBV6-5 and TRBJ2-1; D may be TRBD2 (5 bases). Germline V gene sequence: CDR1 MNHEY, CDR2 SVGAGI. The CDR3 contains 14 residues. V lost 6 bases and J 1 base, leaving 10 bases between the germline ends.

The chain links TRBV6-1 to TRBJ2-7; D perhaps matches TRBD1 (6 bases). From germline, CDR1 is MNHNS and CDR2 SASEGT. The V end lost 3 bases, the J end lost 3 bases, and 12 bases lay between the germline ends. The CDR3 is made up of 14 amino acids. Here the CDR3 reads CASSDRGPSYEQYF. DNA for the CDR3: TGTGCCAGCAGTGACAGGGGCCCCAGCTACGAGCAGTACTTC.

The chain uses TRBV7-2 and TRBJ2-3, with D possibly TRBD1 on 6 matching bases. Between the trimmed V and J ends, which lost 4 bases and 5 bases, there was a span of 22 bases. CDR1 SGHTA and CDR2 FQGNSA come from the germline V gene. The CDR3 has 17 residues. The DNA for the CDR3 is TGTGCCAGCAGCTCCCCACCTGGGGGCCTTGCGGGAGATACGCAGTATTTT. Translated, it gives CASSSPPGGLAGDTQYF.

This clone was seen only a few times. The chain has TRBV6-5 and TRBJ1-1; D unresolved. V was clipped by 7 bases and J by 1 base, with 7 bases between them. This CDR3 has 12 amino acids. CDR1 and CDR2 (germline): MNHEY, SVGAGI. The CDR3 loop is CASTGRNTEAFF. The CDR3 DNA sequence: TGTGCCAGCACCGGGAGGAACACTGAAGCTTTCTTT.

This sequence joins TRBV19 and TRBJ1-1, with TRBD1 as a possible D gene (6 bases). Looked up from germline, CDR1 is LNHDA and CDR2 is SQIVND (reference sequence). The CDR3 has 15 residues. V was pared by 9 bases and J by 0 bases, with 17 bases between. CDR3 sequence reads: CASTRTALLNTEAFF. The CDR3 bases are TGTGCCAGCACCCGGACAGCTCTGTTGAACACTGAAGCTTTCTTT.

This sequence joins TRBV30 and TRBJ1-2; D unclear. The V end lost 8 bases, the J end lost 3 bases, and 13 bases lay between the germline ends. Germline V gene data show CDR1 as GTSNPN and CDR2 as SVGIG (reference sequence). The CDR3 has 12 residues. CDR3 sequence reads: CALPGTYYGYTF. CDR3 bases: TGTGCCCTTCCCGGTACCTACTATGGCTACACCTTC. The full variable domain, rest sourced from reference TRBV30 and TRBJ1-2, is SQTIHQWPATLVQPVGSPLSLECTVEGTSNPNLYWYRQAAGRGLQLLFYSVGIGQISSEVPQNLSASRPQDRQFILSSKKLLLSDSGFYLCALPGTYYGYTFGSGTRLTVV.

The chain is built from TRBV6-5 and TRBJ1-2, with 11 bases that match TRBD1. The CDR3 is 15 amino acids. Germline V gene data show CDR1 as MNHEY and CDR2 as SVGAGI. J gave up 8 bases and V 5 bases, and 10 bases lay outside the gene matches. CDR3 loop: CASSPFGQGAKGYTF. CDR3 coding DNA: TGTGCCAGCAGTCCTTTTGGACAGGGGGCTAAGGGCTACACCTTC.

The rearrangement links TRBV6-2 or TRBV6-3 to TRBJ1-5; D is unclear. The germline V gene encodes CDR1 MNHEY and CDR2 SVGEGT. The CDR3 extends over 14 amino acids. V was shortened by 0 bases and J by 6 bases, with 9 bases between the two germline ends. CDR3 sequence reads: CASSYSLPLQPQHF. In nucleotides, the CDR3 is TGTGCCAGCAGTTACTCTCTTCCACTTCAGCCCCAGCATTTT.

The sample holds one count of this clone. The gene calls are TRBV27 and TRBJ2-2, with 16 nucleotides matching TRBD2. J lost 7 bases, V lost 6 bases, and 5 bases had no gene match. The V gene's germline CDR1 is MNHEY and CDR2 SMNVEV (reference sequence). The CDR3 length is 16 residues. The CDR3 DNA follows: TGTGCCAGCAGCCGGGGACTAGCGGGAGGGGACGGGGAGCTGTTTTTT. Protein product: CASSRGLAGGDGELFF.

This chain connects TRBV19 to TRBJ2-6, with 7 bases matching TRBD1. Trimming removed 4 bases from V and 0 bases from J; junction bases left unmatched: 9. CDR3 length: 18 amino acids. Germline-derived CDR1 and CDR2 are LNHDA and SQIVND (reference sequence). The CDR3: CASSRSGQYRSGANVLTF. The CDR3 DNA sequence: TGTGCCAGTAGTAGGTCGGGACAGTACCGCTCTGGGGCCAACGTCCTGACTTTC.

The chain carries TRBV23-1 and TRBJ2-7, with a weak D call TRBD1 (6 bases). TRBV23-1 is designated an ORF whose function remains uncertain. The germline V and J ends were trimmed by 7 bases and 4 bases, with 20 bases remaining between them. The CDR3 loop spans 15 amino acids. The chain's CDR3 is CASIPPQQGKYEQYF. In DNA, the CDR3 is TGCGCCAGCATACCCCCTCAACAGGGTAAGTACGAGCAGTACTTC.

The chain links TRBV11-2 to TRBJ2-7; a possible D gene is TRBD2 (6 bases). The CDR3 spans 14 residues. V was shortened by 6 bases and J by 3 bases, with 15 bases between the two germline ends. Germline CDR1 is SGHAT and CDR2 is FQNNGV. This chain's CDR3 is CASSPGTSNYEQYF. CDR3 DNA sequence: TGTGCCAGCAGTCCCGGGACTTCCAACTACGAGCAGTACTTC. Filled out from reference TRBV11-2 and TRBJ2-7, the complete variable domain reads EAGVAQSPRYKIIEKRQSVAFWCNPISGHATLYWYQQILGQGPKLLIQFQNNGVVDDSQLPKDRFSAERLKGVDSTLKIQPAKLEDSAVYLCASSPGTSNYEQYFGPGTRLTVT.

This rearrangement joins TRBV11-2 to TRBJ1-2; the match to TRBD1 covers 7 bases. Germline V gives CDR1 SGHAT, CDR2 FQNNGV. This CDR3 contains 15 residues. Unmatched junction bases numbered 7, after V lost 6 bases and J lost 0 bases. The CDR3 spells CASRRAGGPNYGYTF. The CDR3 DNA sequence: TGTGCCAGCAGGCGTGCAGGGGGACCTAACTATGGCTACACCTTC.

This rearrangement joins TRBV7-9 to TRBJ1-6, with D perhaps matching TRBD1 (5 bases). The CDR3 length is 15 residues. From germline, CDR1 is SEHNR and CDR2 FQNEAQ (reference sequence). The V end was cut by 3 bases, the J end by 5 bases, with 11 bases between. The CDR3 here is CASSFSGLNNSPLHF. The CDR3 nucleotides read TGTGCCAGCAGCTTCTCAGGGTTGAATAATTCACCCCTCCACTTT.

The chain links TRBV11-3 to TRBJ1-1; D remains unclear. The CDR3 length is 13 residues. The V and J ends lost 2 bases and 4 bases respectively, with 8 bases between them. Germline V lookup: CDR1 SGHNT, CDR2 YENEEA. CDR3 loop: CASSLKRGTEAFF. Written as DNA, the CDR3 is TGTGCCAGCAGCTTAAAAAGAGGCACTGAAGCTTTCTTT.

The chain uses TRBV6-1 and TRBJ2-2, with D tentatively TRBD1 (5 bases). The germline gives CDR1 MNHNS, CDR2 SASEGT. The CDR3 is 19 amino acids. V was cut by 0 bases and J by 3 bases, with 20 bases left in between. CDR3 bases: TGTGCCAGCAGTGAAGCGCTTCAATATGGGGCTCCGGACACCGGGGAGCTGTTTTTT. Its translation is CASSEALQYGAPDTGELFF.